Included here is one T cell receptor beta chain sequence, with context. Antigen: not known. The junction shows a germline mismatch at one end, possibly a read error. Primers used in a second PCR of about 6 to 12 cycles were a sample-barcoded 5' primer and a J-beta primer mix. TCRdb reprocessed the 5' RACE reads via MiXCR and lists one record per CDR3 protein. This sample has some 1.5 million distinct CDR3 sequences, with less than 45% found just once. This sample stems from a study of blood T cells in healthy people across ages. Study overall: Researchers report that template switching captured about one barcoded beta molecule per two T cells.

Study observations and caveats: Across the age range, TCR beta diversity per million T cells fell in a roughly linear way. The diversity estimates, figures obtained from one million T cells, were considered underestimates.

This CDR3 has 16 residues. Sample: blood. The chain combines TRBV12-3 or TRBV12-4 with TRBJ1-2; TRBD1 matches 8 bases. This receptor was identified in a woman aged 18 to 35 in good health. For the CDR3, the DNA is TGTGCCAGCAGGAATACCGGGACAGGTGGTGGCTATGGCTGCACCTTC. Its translation is CASRNTGTGGGYGCTF.